Listed below are T cell receptor beta chains from one sample, sequenced in a study of T cells in Graves' hyperthyroidism and ophthalmopathy. TCRdb independently ran MiXCR on the multiplex PCR reads; one entry per CDR3 protein. The table records hundreds of thousands of distinct CDR3 sequences, more than 20% of them present only once. Specimen: blood. These receptors all stem from a young man with Graves' ophthalmopathy. Both conserved end residues are part of each CDR3. Fields, in order: clone size, J gene, D gene, V gene, CDR3 DNA, CDR3 protein. D genes are given only for firm matches. Size tells how often a clone was seen (once, few, many) or the class of an expanded clone, and some rows leave it out.

many | TRBJ2-7 | TRBD1 | TRBV5-1 | TGCGCCAGCAGTTCAACAGGGGTCTCCTACGAGCAGTACTTC | CASSSTGVSYEQYF
many | TRBJ2-5 | TRBD1 | TRBV3-1 | TGTGCCAGCCGGGACAGGGAGGAGACCCAGTACTTC | CASRDREETQYF
- | TRBJ2-4 | TRBD1 | TRBV20-1 | TGCAGTGCTAGTGACAGGGGGCGCGACATTCAGTACTTC | CSASDRGRDIQYF
few | TRBJ1-5 | - | TRBV19 | TGTGCCAGTAGTATAGGGGCAGGGAGCAATCAGCCCCAGCATTTT | CASSIGAGSNQPQHF
- | TRBJ1-3 | - | TRBV2 | TGTGCCAGCATCTACGACACCATATATTTT | CASIYDTIYF
- | TRBJ2-7 | - | TRBV4-1 | TGCGCCAGCAGCCATGGGGGAGCTGGAGAGCAGTACTTC | CASSHGGAGEQYF
many | TRBJ2-2 | - | TRBV11-2 | TGTGCCAGCAGACCGGACGGCACCGGGGAGCTGTTTTTT | CASRPDGTGELFF
few | TRBJ2-1 | - | TRBV9 | TGTGCCAGCAGCCCCAGCAAGAGACCAAACTCCTACAATGAGCAGTTCTTC | CASSPSKRPNSYNEQFF
- | TRBJ2-5 | TRBD1 | TRBV7-9 | TGTGCCAGCACCTCCCCCCGGACAGGGTCAGAGACCCAGTACTTC | CASTSPRTGSETQYF
many | TRBJ2-1 | - | TRBV28 | TGTGCCAGCAGTCCCCCGGGGGCCCGTAACAATGAGCAGTTCTTC | CASSPPGARNNEQFF
- | TRBJ2-7 | TRBD2 | TRBV10-3 | TGTGCCATCAGTGAAACTAGCGGGGGCCCCTACGAGCAGTACTTC | CAISETSGGPYEQYF
many | TRBJ1-1 | - | TRBV2 | TGTGCCAGCAGTGGTCTGGGGAACACTGAAGCTTTCTTT | CASSGLGNTEAFF
many | TRBJ1-2 | - | TRBV7-9 | TGTGCCAGCAGCTTAGGAGCGGAAGGCTATGGCTACACCTTC | CASSLGAEGYGYTF
- | TRBJ2-1 | - | TRBV28 | TGTGCCAGCAGCGCCCCAGGGGACTCCTACAATGAGCAGTTCTTC | CASSAPGDSYNEQFF
many | TRBJ1-2 | - | TRBV27 | TGTGCCAGCAGTTTCTCGAGCGACAGCTATGGCTACACCTTC | CASSFSSDSYGYTF
many | TRBJ2-2 | TRBD1 | TRBV28 | TGTGCCAGCAGCCCACAGGGGGCAGGCACCGGGGAGCTGTTTTTT | CASSPQGAGTGELFF
- | TRBJ1-5 | - | TRBV6-1 | TGTGCCAGCTGGACAGCTTATAGCAATCAGCCCCAGCATTTT | CASWTAYSNQPQHF
few | TRBJ2-7 | TRBD1 | TRBV30 | TGTGCCTGGAGTGCAGGGGGCCTCTACGAGCAGTACTTC | CAWSAGGLYEQYF
many | TRBJ1-5 | - | TRBV2 | TGTGCCAGCAGTGAAGCGCGGACAGGCAATCAGCCCCAGCATTTT | CASSEARTGNQPQHF
- | TRBJ2-3 | - | TRBV9 | TGTGCCAGCAGCGTAGGCCCATCTAGCACAGATACGCAGTATTTT | CASSVGPSSTDTQYF
many | TRBJ2-3 | - | TRBV11-3 | TGTGCCAGCAGCCCACGCGGGGCGGCGGATACGCAGTATTTT | CASSPRGAADTQYF
once | TRBJ2-1 | TRBD2 | TRBV19 | TGTGCCAGTAGTACCGGGACTAGCGTAAATGAGCAGTTCTTC | CASSTGTSVNEQFF
- | TRBJ2-5 | - | TRBV20-1 | TGCAGTGCTAGTGTCCTCCAAGAGACCCAGTACTTC | CSASVLQETQYF
few | TRBJ1-3 | TRBD1 | TRBV28 | TGTGCCAGCGCGACAGGGCCTGGAAACACCATATATTTT | CASATGPGNTIYF
many | TRBJ2-1 | - | TRBV12-3/TRBV12-4 | TGTGCCAGCAGCAAACCCGGGAATTCAGTCAATGAGCAGTTCTTC | CASSKPGNSVNEQFF
few | TRBJ1-2 | - | TRBV30 | TGTGCCTGGAGTACGGGCGGAGGAGGGAACTATGGCTACACCTTC | CAWSTGGGGNYGYTF
- | TRBJ2-2 | TRBD1 | TRBV2 | TGTGCCAGCAGTGAATTAACTTCGGCAGGGGGCAACACCGGGGAGCTGTTTTTT | CASSELTSAGGNTGELFF
few | TRBJ1-5 | TRBD1 | TRBV9 | TGTGCCAGCTCGGGGACAGGGGGCGAGTACCAGCCCCAGCATTTT | CASSGTGGEYQPQHF